This T cell receptor beta chain originates from a study of T cell changes during pregnancy in multiple sclerosis. CDR1 is MGHRA and CDR2 is YSYEKL in the germline V gene. The CDR3 totals 13 residues. V lost 2 bases and J 7 bases, leaving 9 bases between the germline ends. The data were produced by immunoSEQ multiplex PCR, yet TCRdb's version contains in-frame clones alone and is incomplete. The sample lists 58,000 or so clones, about nine tenths occurring once. This clone showed up just a few times. The chain couples TRBV4-1 to TRBJ1-5; a possible D gene is TRBD1 (5 bases). The material sequenced was CD4+ T cells from peripheral blood mononuclear cells, taken in the third trimester of pregnancy. The TCR was taken from a female donor with multiple sclerosis, enrolled in a pregnancy study. CDR3 sequence (DNA): TGCGCCAGCAGCCAAAGGGGTGGCCAGCCCCAGCATTTT. It encodes CASSQRGGQPQHF.